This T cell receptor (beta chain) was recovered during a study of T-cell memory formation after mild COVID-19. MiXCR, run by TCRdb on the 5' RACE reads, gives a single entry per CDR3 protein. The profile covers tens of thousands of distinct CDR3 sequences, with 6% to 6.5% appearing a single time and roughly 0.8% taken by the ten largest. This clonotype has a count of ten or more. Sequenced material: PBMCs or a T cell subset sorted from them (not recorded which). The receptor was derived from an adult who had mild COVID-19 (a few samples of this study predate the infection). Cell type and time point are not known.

This chain's CDR3 is CASSLTPNTEAFF. CDR3 sequence (DNA): TGTGCCAGCAGCTTAACCCCGAACACTGAAGCTTTCTTT. This chain uses TRBV7-2 with TRBJ1-1; D unresolved. Trimming stripped 2 bases from V and 1 base from J, with 5 bases between. Per germline, CDR1 SGHTA and CDR2 FQGNSA. This CDR3 has 13 residues. The full variable domain, with the rest looked up from reference TRBV7-2 and TRBJ1-1, is GAGVSQSPSNKVTEKGKDVELRCDPISGHTALYWYRQSLGQGLEFLIYFQGNSAPDKSGLPSDRFSAERTGGSVSTLTIQRTQQEDSAVYLCASSLTPNTEAFFGQGTRLTVV.